Each of the 19 T cell receptor beta chains below was sequenced from the same sample in a study of T cells in Graves' hyperthyroidism and ophthalmopathy. Authors of the study amplified TCR beta CDR3 regions from RNA transcripts. An initial round of RT-PCR targeting the TCR CDR3 relied on the HTBI primer set. Via MiXCR, TCRdb re-called the multiplex PCR reads, giving one row per CDR3 protein. The sample lists under 650,000 distinct CDR3 sequences; about 17% were seen once. The source material was blood. The receptors were gathered from a woman in her 30s with Graves' hyperthyroidism.

The V call is TRBV19, the J call TRBJ2-5, with 8 bases fitting TRBD2. The CDR3 is 14 residues long. V shed 5 bases, J shed 5 bases, and the junction held 7 bases outside the gene matches. The germline V gene encodes CDR1 LNHDA and CDR2 SQIVND (reference sequence). CDR3 in amino acids: CASSPAGDAETQYF. The DNA for the CDR3 is TGTGCCAGTAGTCCAGCGGGAGATGCGGAGACCCAGTACTTC. Full variable domain (remainder filled in from reference TRBV19 and TRBJ2-5): DGGITQSPKYLFRKEGQNVTLSCEQNLNHDAMYWYRQDPGQGLRLIYYSQIVNDFQKGDIAEGYSVSREKKESFPLTVTSAQKNPTAFYLCASSPAGDAETQYFGPGTRLLVL.

This clonotype was counted a few times. The J gene is TRBJ2-2, the V gene TRBV20-1; D not resolved. The germline CDR1 and CDR2 sequences are DFQATT and SNEGSKA (reference sequence). The CDR3 contains 16 residues. Trimming cost V 0 bases and J 1 base, with 12 bases left between them. CDR3 DNA: TGCAGTGCTAGAGATCTGAACACACTGAACACCGGGGAGCTGTTTTTT. Its translation is CSARDLNTLNTGELFF.

This clonotype was observed at least ten times. An end of the junction does not agree with germline; a read error may underlie this. This chain uses TRBV7-7 with TRBJ2-3; possibly TRBD1 or TRBD2 for D (6 bases each). The CDR3 has 15 amino acids. Germline V CDR1 and CDR2: SSHAT, FNYEAQ (reference sequence). Here the CDR3 DNA reads TGTGCTAGCAGCTTAGGGGCGGGACACACAGATACGCAGTATTTT. The encoded protein is CASSLGAGHTDTQYF.

The V and J genes are TRBV19 and TRBJ2-7, with 13 bases aligning to TRBD2. CDR3 length: 15 amino acids. After removal of 5 bases from V and 5 bases from J, the junction contained 6 bases not matched to a gene. Looked up from germline, CDR1 is LNHDA and CDR2 is SQIVND (reference sequence). The CDR3 sequence is CASSRGLAGFDEQYF. The DNA for the CDR3 is TGTGCCAGTAGTCGGGGACTAGCGGGATTCGACGAGCAGTACTTC.

This clonotype was counted at least ten times. The chain recombines TRBV7-2 with TRBJ2-7; D is perhaps TRBD2 (5 bases). The CDR3 spans 13 residues. V lost 2 bases to trimming and J lost 6 bases, with 11 bases between them. Germline CDR1 reads SGHTA; CDR2 reads FQGNSA. CDR3 nucleotides: TGTGCCAGCAGCTTACTAGCCTCTACCGAGCAGTACTTC. This encodes CASSLLASTEQYF.

This clonotype was detected ten times or more. The chain combines TRBV7-9 with TRBJ2-1, with D perhaps given as TRBD1 or TRBD2 (5 bases each). V was shortened by 5 bases and J by 5 bases, with 13 bases between the two germline ends. In germline, CDR1 is SEHNR, CDR2 FQNEAQ (reference sequence). The CDR3 is 14 amino acids. CDR3 nucleotide sequence: TGTGCCAGCAGCGGGACGCTAGTGCACAATGAGCAGTTCTTC. Its translation: CASSGTLVHNEQFF.

This clonotype has at least ten counts. The rearrangement uses TRBV30 and TRBJ1-1, with a possible D match to TRBD1 (5 bases). Germline-derived CDR1 and CDR2 are GTSNPN and SVGIG (reference sequence). V was pared by 5 bases and J by 5 bases, with 15 bases between. The CDR3 is made up of 13 amino acids. The CDR3 loop reads CAWDDTGGTEAFF. In DNA form, the CDR3 reads TGTGCCTGGGATGATACTGGGGGGACTGAAGCTTTCTTT.

The genes are TRBV19 and TRBJ2-7, with TRBD2 matching 7 bases. V trimming: 5 bases; J trimming: 2 bases; junction bases outside the gene matches: 9. Germline CDR1 reads LNHDA; CDR2 reads SQIVND (reference sequence). This CDR3 contains 15 residues. The CDR3 spells CASSYGTGGTYEQYF. The CDR3 DNA follows: TGTGCCAGTAGTTACGGAACGGGAGGAACCTACGAGCAGTACTTC.

This clonotype was seen at least ten times. This chain joins TRBV28 and TRBJ1-4, with D possibly being TRBD1 (5 bases). Germline V gives CDR1 MDHEN, CDR2 SYDVKM. Deletions cut 5 bases from V and 2 bases from J, with 12 bases between. This CDR3 contains 15 residues. The CDR3 DNA reads as TGTGCCAGCAGTATTCAGGGAGGCACTAATGAAAAACTGTTTTTT. This encodes CASSIQGGTNEKLFF.

This clonotype showed up many times. The rearrangement links TRBV2 to TRBJ1-3; TRBD1 might be the D (6 bases). This CDR3 is built from 14 residues. Germline lookup yields CDR1 SNHLY and CDR2 FYNNEI. V shed 6 bases and J shed 8 bases, with 17 bases lying between them. CDR3 nucleotide sequence: TGTGCCAGCAGATCGGGAAGGGGGACGGACACCATATATTTT. It specifies CASRSGRGTDTIYF.

Notes on this clonotype: A much larger clonotype is one base distant, so this may be a read error. The chain employs TRBV7-3 and TRBJ2-7; either TRBD1 or TRBD2 may supply D (5 bases each). Trimming cost V 2 bases and J 5 bases, with 13 bases left between them. The CDR3 contains 14 residues. Germline V lookup: CDR1 SGHTA, CDR2 FQGTGA. CDR3 sequence reads: CASSLVPGTHEQYF. CDR3 coding DNA: TGTGCCAGCAGCTTAGTTCCGGGGACCCACGAGCAGTACTTC.

The J gene is TRBJ2-2, the V gene TRBV9; unclear D gene. Trimming removed 2 bases at V and 6 bases at J, with 8 bases between. Germline loops: CDR1 SGDLS, CDR2 YYNGEE. CDR3 length equals 13 residues. CDR3 DNA: TGTGCCAGCAGCGTCCTGGAATCCGGGGAGCTGTTTTTT. It is translated as CASSVLESGELFF. The variable domain in full, with the rest retrieved from reference TRBV9 and TRBJ2-2, is DSGVTQTPKHLITATGQRVTLRCSPRSGDLSVYWYQQSLDQGLQFLIQYYNGEERAKGNILERFSAQQFPDLHSELNLSSLELGDSALYFCASSVLESGELFFGEGSRLTVL.

This clonotype was observed a handful of times. The V gene is TRBV3-1, the J gene TRBJ2-7; a weak D match, TRBD1 (6 bases). This CDR3 has 20 amino acids. V was trimmed by 4 bases and J by 2 bases, leaving 30 bases between them. Germline V gene lookup returns CDR1 LGHDT and CDR2 YNNKEL (reference sequence). Here the CDR3 reads CASSRSVSLSPVGGPYEQYF. CDR3 DNA sequence: TGTGCCAGCAGCCGAAGCGTGTCCTTATCCCCCGTTGGGGGCCCCTACGAGCAGTACTTC.

This clonotype came up many times. The chain links TRBV20-1 to TRBJ2-1; a weak D match, TRBD2 (6 bases). Between the trimmed V and J ends, which lost 6 bases and 15 bases, there was a span of 18 bases. In germline, CDR1 is DFQATT, CDR2 SNEGSKA (reference sequence). The CDR3 extends over 11 amino acids. DNA of the CDR3: TGCAGTGCCTCCGGAGGGGACTTTCGGTTCTTC. This translates into CSASGGDFRFF.

Regarding this clonotype: This could be a read error, since a much larger clone is one nucleotide away. This chain joins TRBV28 and TRBJ1-5; D gene unclear. The CDR3 covers 15 residues. V lost 2 bases and J lost 0, with 8 bases in between. From germline, CDR1 is MDHEN and CDR2 SYDVKM. The CDR3 is CASSLKGYSNQPQHF. The CDR3 coding sequence is TGTGCCAGCAGTTTAAAGGGTTATAGCAATCAGCCCCAGCATTTT.

This clonotype has ten or more counts. The chain combines TRBV20-1 with TRBJ2-7, with D hard to call. The length of the CDR3 is 13 residues. The germline V gene has CDR1 DFQATT and CDR2 SNEGSKA (reference sequence). The V gene lost 6 bases and the J gene lost 3 bases, with 15 bases spanning the gap. The CDR3, as DNA: TGCAGTGCGCGCCGGGTCCTAGTCTACGAGCAGTACTTC. It encodes CSARRVLVYEQYF.

The chain couples TRBV2 to TRBJ1-5, with D unresolved. Germline assignment: CDR1 SNHLY and CDR2 FYNNEI. The CDR3 is 15 amino acids. V lost 4 bases, J lost 3 bases, and 13 bases lay in between. CDR3 DNA: TGTGCCAGCAGTGTTCGAGCGTCAACCAATCAGCCCCAGCATTTT. Translation: CASSVRASTNQPQHF.

This clonotype was counted a few times. The chain combines TRBV3-1 with TRBJ2-3, with 11 nucleotides matching TRBD2. V trimming: 3 bases; J trimming: 1 base; junction bases outside the gene matches: 6. CDR1 is LGHDT and CDR2 is YNNKEL in the germline V gene (reference sequence). This CDR3 is 17 amino acids long. CDR3 loop: CASSQLGLADCTDTQYF. In nucleotides, the CDR3 is TGTGCCAGCAGCCAGCTGGGACTAGCGGACTGCACAGATACGCAGTATTTT.

This clonotype was seen repeatedly, ten times or more. The chain combines TRBV6-1 with TRBJ1-5, with D maybe TRBD1 (5 bases). Per the germline V gene, CDR1 is MNHNS and CDR2 is SASEGT. This CDR3 comprises 14 residues. The germline V and J ends were trimmed by 5 bases and 1 base, with 9 bases remaining between them. This chain's CDR3 is CASSYGGSNQPQHF. The CDR3 region has the DNA TGTGCCAGCAGTTACGGGGGAAGCAATCAGCCCCAGCATTTT.